The 4 T cell receptor beta chains listed next were all sequenced from one sample in a study of blood T cell repertoires in COVID-19. Sequencing was performed with immunoSEQ multiplex PCR; in TCRdb, only in-frame clones are kept and a portion is missing. The data hold about 370,000 clones, with almost 90% observed a single time. The sample taken for sequencing was peripheral blood. These receptors were taken from a man younger than 35 with active or convalescent COVID-19.

This clone came up once. The rearrangement links TRBV27 to TRBJ2-7, with 9 bases lining up with TRBD1. Per the germline V gene, CDR1 is MNHEY and CDR2 is SMNVEV (reference sequence). Germline trimming cut 1 base from V and 4 bases from J; bases unmatched to any gene: 11. The CDR3 sequence is 17 residues long. The CDR3 coding sequence is TGTGCCAGCAGTTTATTAGGTACCGGGACAGGGTCTTACGAGCAGTACTTC. Amino acids: CASSLLGTGTGSYEQYF.

CDR3 protein: CASSRGGRTEAFF. CDR3 DNA: TGTGCCAGCAGTAGAGGGGGTAGGACTGAAGCTTTCTTT. The chain carries TRBV6-2 or TRBV6-3 and TRBJ1-1; D may be TRBD1 (6 bases). The CDR3 runs to 13 residues. V shed 5 bases and J shed 5 bases, with 12 bases lying between them. Germline lookup yields CDR1 MNHEY and CDR2 SVGEGT.

The V gene is TRBV19, the J gene TRBJ1-1; tentatively, D is TRBD1 (5 bases). From germline, CDR1 is LNHDA and CDR2 SQIVND (reference sequence). The ends were cut back, 5 bases at V and 5 bases at J, with 18 bases in the middle. The CDR3 runs 15 residues. CDR3 in DNA: TGTGCCAGTAGTTCCGCCCTGCAGGCAGGGACTGAAGCTTTCTTT. Residues: CASSSALQAGTEAFF.

The CDR3 loop is CASSPISLTTDTQYF. The CDR3 DNA sequence: TGTGCCAGCAGCCCTATCTCGCTCACCACAGATACGCAGTATTTT. This chain links TRBV7-8 with TRBJ2-3; D is undetermined. Germline V CDR1 and CDR2: SGHVS, FQNEAQ. V lost 5 bases and J 2 bases, leaving 14 bases between the germline ends. The CDR3 length is 15 residues.